This T cell receptor (beta chain) was captured in a study of T cells in Graves' hyperthyroidism and ophthalmopathy (dated by TCRdb to the late 2010s). As for the study more broadly: Peripheral blood samples were taken at the time of initial diagnosis, prior to any treatment. To identify TCR V-J signatures that set the groups apart, the researchers used a discovery cohort of about a hundred patients, made up of around 40 with Graves' ophthalmopathy and approximately 57 with stable Graves' hyperthyroidism. Prospective prediction of ophthalmopathy was tested in an independent validation cohort consisting of 18 hyperthyroidism patients and 15 or so patients who later progressed to ophthalmopathy. The 85 to 100 discovery patients were randomly split 7:3 into training and test sets. In about six Graves' hyperthyroidism patients, the study also compared T-cell repertoires from thyroid tissue with T-cell repertoires from blood. Following sampling, methimazole starting at 30 mg daily was given to hyperthyroidism patients, and high-dose intravenous methylprednisolone was given to ophthalmopathy patients. TCR Vbeta CDR3 sequencing of 130 to 150 peripheral blood samples (43 ophthalmopathy, 75 hyperthyroidism and 17 progressor patients) is reported in the paper. Here is what the overall study found, with its caveats: No statistical method was used to set the sample size in advance, and investigators knew the group allocation. Most expanded thyroid clonotypes (frequency above 0.001) were also detected in blood, a finding suggesting that blood repertoires may reflect thyroid immune responses. During validation, the model predicted progression to ophthalmopathy a median of about 6.5 months ahead of onset, with approximately 70% sensitivity and 72.22% specificity. Ophthalmopathy was separated from stable hyperthyroidism by a 13 V-J signature model, with around 88% sensitivity and approximately 84% specificity obtained in cross-validation and 80%/75% obtained in testing.

Ophthalmopathy patients had moderately to severely active disease, with a Clinical Activity Score of 3 or more, a NOSPECS grade of 4 or more, and a disease duration of less than 3 months. Patients with uncontrolled infections, other autoimmune diseases, pregnancy or lactation were excluded. Diagnoses were established on the basis of clinical symptoms, serum thyroxine and TRAb, thyroid ultrasound, and orbital computed tomography. PBMCs were separated from approximately 9.9 ml of fresh peripheral blood using Ficoll-Paque density gradient centrifugation. Total RNA was extracted with Trizol reagent, and quality was checked on an Agilent 2100 Bioanalyzer. The CDR3 holds 16 amino acids from the cysteine to the phenylalanine. Only the CDR3 DNA is retained, 48 bases long and in frame from the first base. The V end loses 1 base and the J end loses 6 bases, and a stretch of 15 bases separates them. The CDR1 and CDR2 encoded by the germline V gene (reference sequence) are LNHDA and SQIVND.

The TCR beta CDR3 regions were amplified from RNA transcripts. The TCR CDR3 was subjected to a first round of RT-PCR using the HTBI primer set and the Qiagen OneStep RT-PCR kit. The libraries were constructed in a second round of multiplex PCR and then size-selected and purified. Sequencing of the libraries was done on an Illumina HiSeq2000 using paired-end 100 bp reads. The published analysis was carried out like this. SOAPnuke was used to process the raw data, throwing out any read that contained adapters or uncalled bases, had a mean Phred below 15, or lacked an exact constant-primer or identifier match. High-quality paired reads were merged with COPE v1.2.5, and unique nucleotide sequences were defined as clonotypes. MiTCR v1.1 was used to align the clonotypes against IMGT TRBV, TRBD and TRBJ reference segments. Only V-J combinations with frequency above 0.0001, covering about 99% of repertoires, were analysed. The TCS score was defined as F50 (clonal expansion) divided by E x V (chaos), with BLOSUM62-based TCRdist calculated between CDR3 peptides within each V-J. Welch's t-statistics and random forest reduced several hundred V-J features to fewer than 15, which were used in a naive Bayes classifier (R e1071). The raw public reads went through TCRdb reprocessing: fastp at Q25, MiXCR clone calling, in-frame beta chains kept. Merged by CDR3 protein, the rows form single entries marked with the most common genes and DNA. The V and J calls come from TCRdb's annotation, not from the publication. Present in this sample are about 640,000 distinct CDR3 sequences, less than 25% of which were seen just once. Around a third of the sample is held by the ten biggest clonotypes.

Details on this clonotype: Its specific antigen is unknown. Per-nucleotide qualities are absent, and no much larger clonotype sits a single base away.

The sequenced material came from blood. This receptor was obtained from a man aged 25 to 45 with Graves' ophthalmopathy. The V and J segments used are TRBV19 and TRBJ2-2; perhaps TRBD2 is the D gene, with 6 bases matching. The DNA sequence is given as TGTGCCAGTAGTATAGCCAGACTAGGCCCGCCCGGGGAGCTGTTTTTT. Its product reads: CASSIARLGPPGELFF.